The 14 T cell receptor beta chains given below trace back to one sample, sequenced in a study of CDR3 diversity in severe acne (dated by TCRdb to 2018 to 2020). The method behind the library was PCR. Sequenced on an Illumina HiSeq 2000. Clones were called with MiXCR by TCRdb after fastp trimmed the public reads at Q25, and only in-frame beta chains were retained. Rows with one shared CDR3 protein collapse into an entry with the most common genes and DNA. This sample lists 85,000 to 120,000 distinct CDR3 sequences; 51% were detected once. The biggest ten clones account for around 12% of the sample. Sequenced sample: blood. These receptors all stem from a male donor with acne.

The CDR3 sequence: CSVDEAAYGYTF. The CDR3 nucleotides read TGCAGCGTTGATGAGGCAGCGTATGGCTACACCTTC. The genes are TRBV29-1 and TRBJ1-2; D gene unclear. This CDR3 has 12 residues. Germline CDR1 SQVTM, CDR2 ANQGSEA. Trimming removed 3 bases from V and 5 bases from J, with 10 bases in between.

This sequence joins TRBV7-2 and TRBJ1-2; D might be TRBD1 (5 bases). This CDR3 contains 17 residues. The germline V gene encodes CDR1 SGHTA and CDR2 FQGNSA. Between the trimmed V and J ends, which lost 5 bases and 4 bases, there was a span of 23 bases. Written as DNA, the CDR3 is TGTGCCAGCAGCCCAACCGGGACTAGCGGGAGGGCCTATGGCTACACCTTC. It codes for CASSPTGTSGRAYGYTF.

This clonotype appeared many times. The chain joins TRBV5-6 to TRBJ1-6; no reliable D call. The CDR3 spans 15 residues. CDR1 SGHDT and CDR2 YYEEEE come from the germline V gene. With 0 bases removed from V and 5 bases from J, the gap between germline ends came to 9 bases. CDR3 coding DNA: TGTGCCAGCAGCTTGGGACGTATCAATAATTCACCCCTCCACTTT. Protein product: CASSLGRINNSPLHF.

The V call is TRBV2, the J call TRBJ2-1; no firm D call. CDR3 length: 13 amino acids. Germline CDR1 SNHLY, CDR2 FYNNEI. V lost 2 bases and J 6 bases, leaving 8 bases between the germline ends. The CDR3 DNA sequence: TGTGCCAGCAGTGAAATTGGGGTCAATGAGCAGTTCTTC. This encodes CASSEIGVNEQFF. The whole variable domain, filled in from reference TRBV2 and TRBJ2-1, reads EPEVTQTPSHQVTQMGQEVILRCVPISNHLYFYWYRQILGQKVEFLVSFYNNEISEKSEIFDDQFSVERPDGSNFTLKIRSTKLEDSAMYFCASSEIGVNEQFFGPGTRLTVL.

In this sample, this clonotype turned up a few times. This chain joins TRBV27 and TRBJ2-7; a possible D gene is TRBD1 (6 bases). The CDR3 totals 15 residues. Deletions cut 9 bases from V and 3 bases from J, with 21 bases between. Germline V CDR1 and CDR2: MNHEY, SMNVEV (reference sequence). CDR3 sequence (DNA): TGTGCCAGTGGGGGTTACCGGGACAATTACTACGAGCAGTACTTC. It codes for CASGGYRDNYYEQYF.

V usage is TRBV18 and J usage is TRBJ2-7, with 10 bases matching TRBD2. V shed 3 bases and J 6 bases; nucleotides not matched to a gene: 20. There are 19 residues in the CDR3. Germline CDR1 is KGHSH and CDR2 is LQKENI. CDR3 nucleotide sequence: TGTGCCAGCTCACCGCCGACAGGGGACCCTAGCGGGAGCAAGGGCGAGCAGTACTTC. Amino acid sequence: CASSPPTGDPSGSKGEQYF. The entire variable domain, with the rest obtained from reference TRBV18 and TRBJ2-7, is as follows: NAGVMQNPRHLVRRRGQEARLRCSPMKGHSHVYWYRQLPEEGLKFMVYLQKENIIDESGMPKERFSAEFPKEGPSILRIQQVVRGDSAAYFCASSPPTGDPSGSKGEQYFGPGTRLTVT.

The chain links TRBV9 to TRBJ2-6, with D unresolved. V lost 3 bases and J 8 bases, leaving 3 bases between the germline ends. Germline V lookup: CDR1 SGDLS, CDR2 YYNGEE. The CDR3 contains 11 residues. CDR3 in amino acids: CASSDSNVLTF. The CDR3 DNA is TGTGCCAGCAGCGACTCCAACGTCCTGACTTTC.

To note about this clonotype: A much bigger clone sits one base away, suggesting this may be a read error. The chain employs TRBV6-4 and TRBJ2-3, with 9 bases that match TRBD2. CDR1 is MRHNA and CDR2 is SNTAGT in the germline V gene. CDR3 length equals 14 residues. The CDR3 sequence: CASSVAGDTDTRYF. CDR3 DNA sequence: TGTGCCAGCAGTGTAGCGGGAGACACAGATACGCGGTATTTT.

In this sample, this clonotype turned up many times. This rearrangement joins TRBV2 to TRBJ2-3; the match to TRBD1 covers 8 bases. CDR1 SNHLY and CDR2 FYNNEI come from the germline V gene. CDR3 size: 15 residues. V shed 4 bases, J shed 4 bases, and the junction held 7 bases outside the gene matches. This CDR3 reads CASSADRGFSDTQYF. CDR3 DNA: TGTGCCAGCAGTGCAGACAGGGGTTTCTCAGATACGCAGTATTTT.

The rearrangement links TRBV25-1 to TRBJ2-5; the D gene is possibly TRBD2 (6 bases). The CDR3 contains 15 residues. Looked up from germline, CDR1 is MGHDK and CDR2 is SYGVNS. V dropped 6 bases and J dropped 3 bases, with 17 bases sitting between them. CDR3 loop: CASSPSRGTEETQYF. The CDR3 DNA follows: TGTGCCAGCAGCCCCTCCCGGGGGACTGAAGAGACCCAGTACTTC. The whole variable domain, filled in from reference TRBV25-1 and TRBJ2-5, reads EADIYQTPRYLVIGTGKKITLECSQTMGHDKMYWYQQDPGMELHLIHYSYGVNSTEKGDLSSESTVSRIRTEHFPLTLESARPSHTSQYLCASSPSRGTEETQYFGPGTRLLVL.

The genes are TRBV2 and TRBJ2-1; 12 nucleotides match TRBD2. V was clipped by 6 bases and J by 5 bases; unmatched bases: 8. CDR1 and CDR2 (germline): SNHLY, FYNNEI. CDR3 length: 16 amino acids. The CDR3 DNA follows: TGTGCCAGCAGCGATAGGACTAGCGGGATCGACAATGAGCAGTTCTTC. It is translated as CASSDRTSGIDNEQFF.

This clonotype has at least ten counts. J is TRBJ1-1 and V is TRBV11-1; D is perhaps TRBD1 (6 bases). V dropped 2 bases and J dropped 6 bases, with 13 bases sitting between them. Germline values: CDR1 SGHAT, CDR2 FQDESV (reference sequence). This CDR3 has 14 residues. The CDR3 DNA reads TGTGCCAGCAGCTTACAGGGGCGGGTGTCTGAAGCTTTCTTT. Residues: CASSLQGRVSEAFF.

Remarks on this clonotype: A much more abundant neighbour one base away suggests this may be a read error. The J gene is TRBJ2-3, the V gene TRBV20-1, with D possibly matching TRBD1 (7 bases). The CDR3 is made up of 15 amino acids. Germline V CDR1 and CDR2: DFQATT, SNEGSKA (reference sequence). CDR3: CSAGDRGGGPDTQYF. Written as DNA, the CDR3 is TGCAGTGCTGGAGATCGTGGAGGGGGCCCAGATACGCAGTATTTT.

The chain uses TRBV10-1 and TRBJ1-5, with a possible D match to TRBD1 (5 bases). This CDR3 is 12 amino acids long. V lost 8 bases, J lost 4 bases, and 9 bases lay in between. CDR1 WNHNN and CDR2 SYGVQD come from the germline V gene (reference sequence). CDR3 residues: CASGTQNQPQHF. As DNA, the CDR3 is TGCGCCAGCGGGACCCAAAATCAGCCCCAGCATTTT.